A selection of T cell receptor beta chains follows, all from one sample in a study of identical twins. TCRdb analysed the 5' RACE reads with MiXCR anew, one entry per CDR3 protein. The sample records around 670,000 distinct CDR3 sequences, roughly 6.2% being singletons. Specimen: naive T cells sorted from blood. The receptors here all came from a young man in good health. CDR3s include the opening cysteine and the closing phenylalanine or tryptophan. A D gene is named only where the DNA matches it firmly. Clone sizes are given selectively: once, few, many, or a class where the clone is expanded.

v_gene	j_gene	d_gene	abundance	CDR3nt	CDR3aa
TRBV28	TRBJ2-5	NA	NA	TGTGCCAGCAGTTTGCCCGGCATTAGGGGGTACTTC	CASSLPGIRGYF
TRBV28	TRBJ2-4	TRBD1	many	TGTGCCAGCAGTTTATCCAGACAGGGCCAGTACTTC	CASSLSRQGQYF
TRBV7-7	TRBJ2-5	NA	many	TGTGCCAGCAGCGCCGTACGACAAGAGACCCAGTACTTC	CASSAVRQETQYF
TRBV7-9	TRBJ2-3	TRBD2	many	TGTGCCAGCAGTTGGACTAGCGCCAGCACAGATACGCAGTATTTT	CASSWTSASTDTQYF
TRBV5-1	TRBJ2-2	NA	many	TGCGCCAGCAGCTTGACAACCGGGACACCAACCGGGGAGCTGTTTTTT	CASSLTTGTPTGELFF
TRBV5-5	TRBJ2-7	TRBD1	NA	TGTGCCAGCAGCCAGCCACAGGGGATCGCCTACGAGCAGTACTTC	CASSQPQGIAYEQYF
TRBV7-2	TRBJ1-5	NA	few	TGTGCCAGCAGCTCCCAAGAAAATCAGCCCCAGCATTTT	CASSSQENQPQHF
TRBV6-2/TRBV6-3	TRBJ1-5	TRBD1	few	TGTGCCAGCAGTTACTCGATTGGTGGACAGGGTCGATCGAGCAATCAGCCCCAGCATTTT	CASSYSIGGQGRSSNQPQHF
TRBV30	TRBJ1-5	NA	NA	TGTGCCTGGGACTCAGAGTGGAATCAGCCCCAGCATTTT	CAWDSEWNQPQHF
TRBV7-9	TRBJ2-1	NA	many	TGTGCCAGCAGCTTTAGCGGCTCCTACAATGAGCAGTTCTTC	CASSFSGSYNEQFF
TRBV25-1	TRBJ1-1	NA	many	TGTGCCAGCAGACATTCCAGGGCACCGGAGAACACTGAAGCTTTCTTT	CASRHSRAPENTEAFF
TRBV12-3/TRBV12-4	TRBJ2-7	NA	many	TGTGCCAGCAGTCCCCAAGCAGCTTCCTACGAGCAGTACTTC	CASSPQAASYEQYF
TRBV29-1	TRBJ1-1	NA	few	TGCAGCGTTGAAGTTCAGCTGGGTAACACTGAAGCTTTCTTT	CSVEVQLGNTEAFF
TRBV5-1	TRBJ2-6	TRBD1	NA	TGCGCCAGCTCCGGGACAGGGGGCGCTGGGGCCAACGTCCTGACTTTC	CASSGTGGAGANVLTF